Below, one TCR beta chain is given with its context. The record originates from a study of immune cell composition in non-small cell lung cancer. The ends were cut back, 7 bases at V and 4 bases at J, with 9 bases in the middle. In germline, CDR1 is LNHNV, CDR2 YYDKDF (reference sequence). The CDR3 is 12 residues long. Sequencing used immunoSEQ multiplex PCR; TCRdb keeps in-frame clones, though not all of them. This repertoire shows 9,500 to 10,000 clones, 65% to 80% found once; its top ten account for approximately 8.7%. The clonotype originates from a human donor with non-small cell lung cancer. The specimen sequenced was lung tumor tissue. The V call is TRBV15, the J call TRBJ2-3, with a weak D call TRBD1 (5 bases). CDR3 in DNA: TGTGCCACCACCAAGGGGTCAGATACGCAGTATTTT. It is translated as CATTKGSDTQYF. Full variable domain (remainder filled in from reference TRBV15 and TRBJ2-3): DAMVIQNPRYQVTQFGKPVTLSCSQTLNHNVMYWYQQKSSQAPKLLFHYYDKDFNNEADTPDNFQSRRPNTSFCFLDIRSPGLGDTAMYLCATTKGSDTQYFGPGTRLTVL.